Each of the 5 T cell receptor beta chains below was sequenced from the same sample in a study of T cell responses to AZD1222 COVID-19 vaccine. Clones were read by immunoSEQ multiplex PCR, and TCRdb kept only the in-frame ones, dropping some. Of under 130,000 clones detected, 75% to 90% appear once; the ten largest clones hold around 45%. Specimen: peripheral blood, collected 28 days after the second AZD1222 dose. The receptors come from an adult who received the AZD1222 COVID-19 vaccine.

This chain connects TRBV3-1 (or the pseudogene TRBV3-2) to TRBJ1-1, with no clear D. CDR1 and CDR2 (germline): LGHDT, YNNKEL (reference sequence). This CDR3 has 15 amino acids. V shed 4 bases and J shed 3 bases, with 15 bases lying between them. The CDR3 DNA sequence: TGTGCCAGCAGCCGCCTGACTGTTAGGGACACTGAAGCTTTCTTT. As protein: CASSRLTVRDTEAFF.

This sequence joins TRBV5-6 and TRBJ2-5; the D gene could be TRBD1 or TRBD2 (5 bases each). Germline values: CDR1 SGHDT, CDR2 YYEEEE. Trimming pared 2 bases from V and 5 bases from J, leaving 19 bases between. The CDR3 length is 16 residues. The CDR3 sequence is CASSFSGWLAGETQYF. The CDR3 DNA reads as TGTGCCAGCAGCTTTTCAGGGTGGCTAGCCGGCGAGACCCAGTACTTC.

The rearrangement joins TRBV5-1 to TRBJ2-5, with D maybe TRBD2 (5 bases). The germline CDR1 and CDR2 sequences are SGHRS and YFSETQ. The V gene lost 2 bases and the J gene lost 3 bases, with 14 bases spanning the gap. This CDR3 is built from 15 residues. The CDR3 here is CASSLVSKAEETQYF. Here the CDR3 DNA reads TGCGCCAGCAGCTTAGTTTCCAAAGCGGAAGAGACCCAGTACTTC. Complete variable domain (other parts from reference TRBV5-1 and TRBJ2-5): KAGVTQTPRYLIKTRGQQVTLSCSPISGHRSVSWYQQTPGQGLQFLFEYFSETQRNKGNFPGRFSGRQFSNSRSEMNVSTLELGDSALYLCASSLVSKAEETQYFGPGTRLLVL.

The rearrangement uses TRBV18 and TRBJ1-6; TRBD1 matches at 10 bases. Per the germline V gene, CDR1 is KGHSH and CDR2 is LQKENI. V lost 0 bases and J lost 14; bases outside the gene matches: 7. There are 15 residues in the CDR3. CDR3 bases: TGTGCCAGCTCACCACCGGACAGGGGGTTTTGGTCCCTCCACTTT. The encoded protein is CASSPPDRGFWSLHF.

This clone turned up a few times. V is TRBV27 and J is TRBJ2-3; 9 bases are a match to TRBD1. CDR1 and CDR2 from the germline V gene are MNHEY and SMNVEV (reference sequence). Germline trimming cut 5 bases from V and 3 bases from J; bases unmatched to any gene: 6. The CDR3 contains 15 residues. This CDR3 is CASSLRTGVTDTQYF. CDR3 DNA: TGTGCCAGCAGTCTACGGACAGGGGTAACAGATACGCAGTATTTT.